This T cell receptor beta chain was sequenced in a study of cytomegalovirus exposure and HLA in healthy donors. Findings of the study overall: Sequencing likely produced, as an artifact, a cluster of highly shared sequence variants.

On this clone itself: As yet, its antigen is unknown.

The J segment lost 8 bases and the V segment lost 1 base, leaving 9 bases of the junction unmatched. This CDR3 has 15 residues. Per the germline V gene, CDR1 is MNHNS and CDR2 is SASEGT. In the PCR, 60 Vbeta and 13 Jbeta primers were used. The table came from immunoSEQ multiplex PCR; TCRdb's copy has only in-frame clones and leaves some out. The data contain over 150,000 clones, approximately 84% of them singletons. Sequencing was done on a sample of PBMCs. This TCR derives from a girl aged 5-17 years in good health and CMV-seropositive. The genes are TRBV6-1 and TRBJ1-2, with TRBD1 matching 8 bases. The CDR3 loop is CASSEDHRGIGGYTF. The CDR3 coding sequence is TGTGCCAGCAGTGAAGACCACAGGGGGATCGGGGGCTACACCTTC.